These T cell receptor beta chains were read from a single sample in a study of blood T cell repertoires in COVID-19. Repertoires were generated with immunoSEQ multiplex PCR, while TCRdb's copy carries only in-frame clones and drops some. The repertoire holds roughly 200,000 clones, with over 70% as singletons. Source material: peripheral blood. The receptors here all came from a woman in her thirties or forties with COVID-19, enrolled during active disease. CDR3s include the opening cysteine and the closing phenylalanine or tryptophan. Fields, in order: D gene, J gene, clone size, V gene, CDR3 protein, CDR3 DNA. D genes are given only for firm matches. Size values are once, few and many counts, or a class for expanded clones, and some rows have none.

D gene: TRBD2
J gene: TRBJ2-7
clone size: NA
V gene: TRBV5-1
CDR3 protein: CASSRGLAGSYEQYF
CDR3 DNA: TGCGCCAGCAGCCGGGGACTAGCGGGGAGCTACGAGCAGTACTTC

D gene: TRBD1
J gene: TRBJ1-2
clone size: NA
V gene: TRBV11-2
CDR3 protein: CASSSIRGPMVYGYTF
CDR3 DNA: TGTGCCAGCAGCTCGATCAGGGGGCCTATGGTCTATGGCTACACCTTC

D gene: TRBD1
J gene: TRBJ1-1
clone size: NA
V gene: TRBV19
CDR3 protein: CASSIAGTAHEAFF
CDR3 DNA: TGTGCCAGTAGTATAGCAGGGACAGCCCATGAAGCTTTCTTT

D gene: TRBD1
J gene: TRBJ1-5
clone size: NA
V gene: TRBV3-1/TRBV3-2
CDR3 protein: CASSHSGQGANQPQHF
CDR3 DNA: TGTGCCAGCAGCCATTCCGGACAGGGGGCGAATCAGCCCCAGCATTTT

D gene: TRBD1
J gene: TRBJ1-4
clone size: NA
V gene: TRBV29-1
CDR3 protein: CSVAIGTGKEKLFF
CDR3 DNA: TGCAGCGTAGCAATCGGGACAGGGAAAGAAAAACTGTTTTTT

D gene: NA
J gene: TRBJ1-4
clone size: NA
V gene: TRBV3-1/TRBV3-2
CDR3 protein: CASSAQGQTNEKLFF
CDR3 DNA: TGTGCCAGCAGTGCCCAGGGTCAAACTAATGAAAAACTGTTTTTT

D gene: NA
J gene: TRBJ1-2
clone size: NA
V gene: TRBV15
CDR3 protein: CATSRGGQAVNYGYTF
CDR3 DNA: TGTGCCACCAGCAGAGGAGGGCAGGCAGTAAACTATGGCTACACCTTC

D gene: TRBD1
J gene: TRBJ1-3
clone size: once
V gene: TRBV7-9
CDR3 protein: CASSLEGAGGGADTIYF
CDR3 DNA: TGTGCCAGCAGCTTAGAAGGCGCGGGAGGGGGCGCAGACACCATATATTTT

D gene: TRBD2
J gene: TRBJ2-3
clone size: NA
V gene: TRBV27
CDR3 protein: CASSLRTSRNPQYF
CDR3 DNA: TGTGCCAGCAGTTTAAGGACTAGCCGAAACCCGCAGTATTTT

D gene: TRBD1
J gene: TRBJ2-1
clone size: NA
V gene: TRBV7-2
CDR3 protein: CASSQGQGIANEQFF
CDR3 DNA: TGTGCCAGCAGCCAAGGACAGGGGATAGCCAATGAGCAGTTCTTC

D gene: TRBD1
J gene: TRBJ1-4
clone size: NA
V gene: TRBV5-6
CDR3 protein: CASIRGDSPSAEKLFF
CDR3 DNA: TGTGCCAGCATCCGAGGGGACAGTCCGTCCGCTGAAAAACTGTTTTTT

D gene: TRBD2
J gene: TRBJ2-2
clone size: NA
V gene: TRBV9
CDR3 protein: CASSVETSGIWAGELFF
CDR3 DNA: TGTGCCAGCAGCGTAGAGACTAGCGGGATATGGGCCGGGGAGCTGTTTTTT

D gene: NA
J gene: TRBJ2-1
clone size: NA
V gene: TRBV21-1
CDR3 protein: CASPTPGLPFDSYNEQFF
CDR3 DNA: TGTGCCAGCCCTACCCCGGGACTCCCATTCGATTCTTACAATGAGCAGTTCTTC

D gene: NA
J gene: TRBJ2-3
clone size: NA
V gene: TRBV29-1
CDR3 protein: CSVVGQSTDTQYF
CDR3 DNA: TGCAGCGTTGTAGGACAGAGCACAGATACGCAGTATTTT

D gene: TRBD1
J gene: TRBJ1-6
clone size: NA
V gene: TRBV6-1
CDR3 protein: CASSEAHGTGGFSNNSPLHF
CDR3 DNA: TGTGCCAGCAGTGAAGCTCACGGGACAGGGGGCTTTTCGAATAATTCACCCCTCCACTTT

D gene: TRBD1
J gene: TRBJ1-2
clone size: once
V gene: TRBV20-1
CDR3 protein: CSATGQYGYTF
CDR3 DNA: TGCAGTGCTACGGGACAGTATGGCTACACCTTC

D gene: TRBD2
J gene: TRBJ2-3
clone size: NA
V gene: TRBV11-2
CDR3 protein: CASSTAGADTQYF
CDR3 DNA: TGTGCCAGCAGCACTGCGGGAGCAGATACGCAGTATTTT

D gene: TRBD1
J gene: TRBJ1-5
clone size: NA
V gene: TRBV10-3
CDR3 protein: CATMGQMGQPQHF
CDR3 DNA: TGTGCCACCATGGGACAGATGGGTCAGCCCCAGCATTTT

D gene: NA
J gene: TRBJ2-1
clone size: NA
V gene: TRBV19
CDR3 protein: CASRQNYNEQFF
CDR3 DNA: TGTGCCAGCAGACAAAACTACAATGAGCAGTTCTTC

D gene: NA
J gene: TRBJ1-1
clone size: NA
V gene: TRBV5-1
CDR3 protein: CASSFTDTNTEAFF
CDR3 DNA: TGCGCCAGCAGCTTCACAGACACAAACACTGAAGCTTTCTTT

D gene: TRBD2
J gene: TRBJ2-1
clone size: NA
V gene: TRBV6-4
CDR3 protein: CASSALAGGHNEQFF
CDR3 DNA: TGTGCCAGCAGTGCACTAGCGGGGGGGCACAATGAGCAGTTCTTC

D gene: NA
J gene: TRBJ2-1
clone size: NA
V gene: TRBV10-1
CDR3 protein: CASSDGSGRWGSYNEQFF
CDR3 DNA: TGCGCCAGCAGTGACGGGAGCGGTAGATGGGGCTCCTACAATGAGCAGTTCTTC

D gene: NA
J gene: TRBJ1-4
clone size: NA
V gene: TRBV28
CDR3 protein: CASTSQGGARGGKLFF
CDR3 DNA: TGTGCCAGCACCTCCCAGGGCGGGGCGCGGGGTGGAAAACTGTTTTTT

D gene: NA
J gene: TRBJ1-2
clone size: NA
V gene: TRBV12-3/TRBV12-4
CDR3 protein: CASRLQGPYGYTF
CDR3 DNA: TGTGCCAGCAGATTACAGGGCCCCTATGGCTACACCTTC

D gene: TRBD1
J gene: TRBJ1-2
clone size: NA
V gene: TRBV19
CDR3 protein: CASSTFSGDRGNGYTF
CDR3 DNA: TGTGCCAGTAGTACTTTTAGCGGGGACAGGGGTAACGGCTACACCTTC

D gene: TRBD1
J gene: TRBJ1-5
clone size: NA
V gene: TRBV24-1
CDR3 protein: CATSGDRSNQPQHF
CDR3 DNA: TGTGCCACCAGTGGGGACAGGAGCAATCAGCCCCAGCATTTT

D gene: NA
J gene: TRBJ2-1
clone size: NA
V gene: TRBV7-2
CDR3 protein: CASSLLSSYNEQFF
CDR3 DNA: TGTGCCAGCAGCTTACTTAGCTCCTACAATGAGCAGTTCTTC

D gene: TRBD1
J gene: TRBJ1-1
clone size: NA
V gene: TRBV7-8
CDR3 protein: CASSLVQGGSTEAFF
CDR3 DNA: TGTGCCAGCAGCTTAGTACAGGGGGGGAGCACTGAAGCTTTCTTT

D gene: TRBD1
J gene: TRBJ1-3
clone size: once
V gene: TRBV6-5
CDR3 protein: CASSYSGDIRGNTIYF
CDR3 DNA: TGTGCCAGCAGTTACTCCGGGGACATCAGGGGGAACACCATATATTTT

D gene: TRBD1
J gene: TRBJ1-5
clone size: NA
V gene: TRBV6-5
CDR3 protein: CASGDRYSNQPQHF
CDR3 DNA: TGTGCCAGCGGGGACAGATATAGCAATCAGCCCCAGCATTTT

D gene: NA
J gene: TRBJ1-1
clone size: NA
V gene: TRBV27
CDR3 protein: CASSLSNRFMNTEAFF
CDR3 DNA: TGTGCCAGCAGTTTATCCAACAGATTTATGAACACTGAAGCTTTCTTT

D gene: NA
J gene: TRBJ2-1
clone size: NA
V gene: TRBV5-1
CDR3 protein: CASSTAVGNEQFF
CDR3 DNA: TGCGCCAGCAGCACGGCGGTGGGCAATGAGCAGTTCTTC

D gene: NA
J gene: TRBJ1-5
clone size: NA
V gene: TRBV7-9
CDR3 protein: CASSLGAQPQHF
CDR3 DNA: TGTGCCAGCAGCTTGGGAGCTCAGCCCCAGCATTTT

D gene: TRBD2
J gene: TRBJ2-1
clone size: NA
V gene: TRBV28
CDR3 protein: CASSRLAGINEQFF
CDR3 DNA: TGTGCCAGCAGTCGGCTAGCGGGGATCAATGAGCAGTTCTTC

D gene: NA
J gene: TRBJ2-6
clone size: once
V gene: TRBV10-2
CDR3 protein: CASSEELGGSGANVLTF
CDR3 DNA: TGCGCCAGCAGTGAGGAGCTGGGGGGCTCTGGGGCCAACGTCCTGACTTTC

D gene: TRBD1
J gene: TRBJ1-1
clone size: NA
V gene: TRBV19
CDR3 protein: CASRKDRDTEAFF
CDR3 DNA: TGTGCCAGTAGGAAGGACAGGGACACTGAAGCTTTCTTT

D gene: TRBD1
J gene: TRBJ2-7
clone size: NA
V gene: TRBV12-5
CDR3 protein: CASGGTGGVYEQYF
CDR3 DNA: TGTGCTAGTGGCGGGACAGGGGGCGTCTACGAGCAGTACTTC

D gene: NA
J gene: TRBJ1-6
clone size: NA
V gene: TRBV15
CDR3 protein: CATSRDFSQTYNSPLHF
CDR3 DNA: TGTGCCACCAGCAGAGATTTTTCACAGACATATAATTCACCCCTCCACTTT

D gene: NA
J gene: TRBJ2-5
clone size: NA
V gene: TRBV5-1
CDR3 protein: CASSLAGRETQYF
CDR3 DNA: TGCGCCAGCAGCTTGGCCGGGAGAGAGACCCAGTACTTC

D gene: NA
J gene: TRBJ2-2
clone size: NA
V gene: TRBV12-3/TRBV12-4
CDR3 protein: CASLNTGELFF
CDR3 DNA: TGTGCCAGCCTAAACACCGGGGAGCTGTTTTTT

D gene: TRBD2
J gene: TRBJ2-7
clone size: few
V gene: TRBV19
CDR3 protein: CASKPSGTYEQYF
CDR3 DNA: TGTGCCAGTAAACCTAGCGGGACCTACGAGCAGTACTTC

D gene: TRBD1
J gene: TRBJ2-7
clone size: NA
V gene: TRBV27
CDR3 protein: CASSSTGGLAYEQYF
CDR3 DNA: TGTGCCAGCAGTTCGACAGGGGGCCTCGCCTACGAGCAGTACTTC

D gene: NA
J gene: TRBJ1-6
clone size: NA
V gene: TRBV14
CDR3 protein: CASSTGFLSSYNSPLHF
CDR3 DNA: TGTGCCAGCAGTACAGGTTTCCTGAGCTCCTATAATTCACCCCTCCACTTT

D gene: TRBD1
J gene: TRBJ2-7
clone size: NA
V gene: TRBV28
CDR3 protein: CASSLGDRVEQYF
CDR3 DNA: TGTGCCAGCAGTTTAGGGGACAGGGTCGAGCAGTACTTC

D gene: NA
J gene: TRBJ2-7
clone size: NA
V gene: TRBV27
CDR3 protein: CASSLGGHEQYF
CDR3 DNA: TGTGCCAGCAGTTTGGGGGGGCACGAGCAGTACTTC

D gene: TRBD1
J gene: TRBJ1-4
clone size: NA
V gene: TRBV7-9
CDR3 protein: CASSKLGTGDEKLFF
CDR3 DNA: TGTGCCAGCAGCAAGTTAGGGACAGGGGATGAAAAACTGTTTTTT

D gene: TRBD1
J gene: TRBJ1-4
clone size: NA
V gene: TRBV28
CDR3 protein: CASRLDRDFNEKLFF
CDR3 DNA: TGTGCCAGCAGATTGGACAGGGACTTTAATGAAAAACTGTTTTTT

D gene: NA
J gene: TRBJ1-1
clone size: NA
V gene: TRBV27
CDR3 protein: CASSLEQPHSEAFF
CDR3 DNA: TGTGCCAGCAGTTTAGAACAGCCTCATTCCGAAGCTTTCTTT

D gene: TRBD2
J gene: TRBJ2-1
clone size: NA
V gene: TRBV27
CDR3 protein: CASSLSRRTSGSSYNEQFF
CDR3 DNA: TGTGCCAGCAGTTTATCCCGCCGGACTAGCGGGAGCTCCTACAATGAGCAGTTCTTC

D gene: NA
J gene: TRBJ2-7
clone size: NA
V gene: TRBV11-2
CDR3 protein: CASSLTGNYEQYF
CDR3 DNA: TGTGCCAGCAGCTTGACAGGAAACTACGAGCAGTACTTC

D gene: NA
J gene: TRBJ2-7
clone size: NA
V gene: TRBV19
CDR3 protein: CASSISKGTYEQYF
CDR3 DNA: TGTGCCAGTAGTATTTCTAAGGGGACCTACGAGCAGTACTTC